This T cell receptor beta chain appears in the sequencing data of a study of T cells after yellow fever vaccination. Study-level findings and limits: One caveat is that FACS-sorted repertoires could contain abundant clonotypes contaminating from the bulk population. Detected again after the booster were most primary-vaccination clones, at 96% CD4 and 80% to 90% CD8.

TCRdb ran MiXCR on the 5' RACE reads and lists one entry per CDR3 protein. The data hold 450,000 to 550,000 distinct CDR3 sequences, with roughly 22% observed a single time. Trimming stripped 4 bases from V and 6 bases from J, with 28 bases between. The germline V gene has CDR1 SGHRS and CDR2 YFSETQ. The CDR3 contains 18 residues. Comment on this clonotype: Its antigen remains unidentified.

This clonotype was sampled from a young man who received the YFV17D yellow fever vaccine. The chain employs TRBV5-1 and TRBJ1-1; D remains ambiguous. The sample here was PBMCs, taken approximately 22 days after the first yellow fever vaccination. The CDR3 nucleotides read TGCGCCAGCAGCCAAAATTGGGTAGCGGACCCACGGTCCTCTGAAGCTTTCTTT. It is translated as CASSQNWVADPRSSEAFF.